These 22 T cell receptor beta chains were sequenced from one sample in a study of blood T cell repertoires in COVID-19. The assay was immunoSEQ multiplex PCR, and TCRdb's table has in-frame clones only and misses some. The sample consists of some 100,000 clones, roughly 90% of them appearing once. Material for sequencing was peripheral blood. These receptors were obtained from a man younger than 40 in a cohort sampled during active COVID-19.

The V gene is TRBV2, the J gene TRBJ2-7, with D perhaps matching TRBD2 (5 bases). This CDR3 contains 12 residues. V was trimmed by 7 bases and J by 1 base, leaving 8 bases between them. The germline V gene encodes CDR1 SNHLY and CDR2 FYNNEI. CDR3 DNA: TGTGCCAGCACCCCGGGGTCCTACGAGCAGTACTTC. Translating gives CASTPGSYEQYF.

This clone turned up a few times. J is TRBJ1-5 and V is TRBV21-1. TRBV21-1 is marked as a pseudogene. This CDR3 is 19 amino acids long. In nucleotides, the CDR3 is TGTGCCAGCAGCAAGTCTCTGGGTTTTAGCTCGGGTAGCAATCAGCCCCAGCATTTT. Translated, it gives CASSKSLGFSSGSNQPQHF.

This clone appeared once. The CDR3 loop is CASSALAGTADNSPLHF. The CDR3 nucleotides are TGTGCCAGCAGCGCCCTGGCGGGGACGGCAGATAATTCACCCCTCCACTTT. The chain has TRBV9 and TRBJ1-6; D possibly corresponds to TRBD1 (5 bases). The length of the CDR3 is 17 residues. CDR1 and CDR2 (germline): SGDLS, YYNGEE. The ends were cut back, 3 bases at V and 5 bases at J, with 18 bases in the middle. The full variable domain, with the rest looked up from reference TRBV9 and TRBJ1-6, is DSGVTQTPKHLITATGQRVTLRCSPRSGDLSVYWYQQSLDQGLQFLIQYYNGEERAKGNILERFSAQQFPDLHSELNLSSLELGDSALYFCASSALAGTADNSPLHFGNGTRLTVT.

The chain has TRBV7-9 and TRBJ2-5; a weak D match, TRBD2 (6 bases). CDR1 and CDR2 (germline): SEHNR, FQNEAQ (reference sequence). This CDR3 is 14 amino acids long. Trimming cost V 8 bases and J 4 bases, with 17 bases left between them. Here the CDR3 reads CASRGWASGETQYF. The CDR3 nucleotides read TGTGCCAGCCGGGGGTGGGCTAGTGGAGAGACCCAGTACTTC.

The gene calls are TRBV7-2 and TRBJ1-4; TRBD1 might be the D (6 bases). V gave up 6 bases and J gave up 6 bases, with 14 bases separating them. From germline, CDR1 is SGHTA and CDR2 FQGNSA. The CDR3 runs to 14 residues. The CDR3 DNA sequence: TGTGCCAGCAGACCGGCAGGGGATCATGAAAAACTGTTTTTT. Amino acids: CASRPAGDHEKLFF.

V gene TRBV7-2 combines with J gene TRBJ2-7; weak D call: TRBD1 (6 bases). V lost 6 bases, J lost 0 bases, and 12 bases lay in between. Germline V gene sequence: CDR1 SGHTA, CDR2 FQGNSA. This CDR3 is built from 14 residues. The CDR3 DNA is TGTGCCAGCAGGCGAACAGGGAGCTCCTACGAGCAGTACTTC. Translation: CASRRTGSSYEQYF.

The chain combines TRBV7-7 with TRBJ2-7; 9 nucleotides match TRBD1. Germline V gene sequence: CDR1 SSHAT, CDR2 FNYEAQ (reference sequence). The CDR3 spans 15 residues. Trimming removed 5 bases from V and 2 bases from J; junction bases left unmatched: 7. Here the CDR3 DNA reads TGTGCCAGCAGCCCAGGGACAGGGCTTACCTACGAGCAGTACTTC. Residues: CASSPGTGLTYEQYF.

This clone came up once. The chain links TRBV30 to TRBJ2-5; D ambiguous. The CDR3 contains 12 residues. Trimming shortened V by 1 base and J by 7 bases, and 10 bases separated the two germline ends. Germline CDR1 and CDR2: GTSNPN and SVGIG (reference sequence). CDR3 region: CAWSGLLGTQYF. CDR3 DNA: TGTGCCTGGAGTGGACTGCTGGGGACCCAGTACTTC.

The rearrangement joins TRBV18 to TRBJ1-4; D perhaps matches TRBD1 (6 bases). Per germline, CDR1 KGHSH and CDR2 LQKENI. The CDR3 has 13 residues. Between the trimmed V and J ends, which lost 4 bases and 5 bases, there was a span of 8 bases. CDR3 protein: CASSHDRNEKLFF. In DNA form, the CDR3 reads TGTGCCAGCTCACATGACAGGAATGAAAAACTGTTTTTT.

This rearrangement joins TRBV2 to TRBJ1-5; 8 positions agree with TRBD1. The CDR3 covers 14 residues. V shed 8 bases and J 0 bases; nucleotides not matched to a gene: 3. Germline-derived CDR1 and CDR2 are SNHLY and FYNNEI. The CDR3 here is CASGQGASNQPQHF. The CDR3 DNA is TGTGCCAGCGGCCAGGGGGCTAGCAATCAGCCCCAGCATTTT.

This clone has only one observation. V is TRBV10-2 and J is TRBJ2-5; a weak D match, TRBD2 (7 bases). This CDR3 region has 15 residues. Per germline, CDR1 WSHSY and CDR2 SAAADI. Trimming cost V 2 bases and J 7 bases, with 17 bases left between them. CDR3 nucleotides: TGCGCCAGCAGTGAGATTGCGGGGGCCCAGGGGACCCAGTACTTC. Amino acid sequence: CASSEIAGAQGTQYF.

This clone is deemed medium-sized (0.01 to 0.1%). This chain uses TRBV3-1 (or the pseudogene TRBV3-2) with TRBJ1-6; the D is unclear. The CDR3 runs to 16 residues. Trimming left V 1 base short and J 9 bases short, with 16 bases between. Germline V lookup: CDR1 LGHDT, CDR2 YNNKEL (reference sequence). CDR3: CASSQVAAIRGSPLHF. CDR3 coding DNA: TGTGCCAGCAGCCAAGTTGCGGCTATACGAGGTTCACCCCTCCACTTT.

The chain recombines TRBV28 with TRBJ1-2, with D possibly matching TRBD1 (6 bases). Trimming took off 6 bases at V and 4 bases at J, with 15 bases between the two ends. This CDR3 is 14 amino acids long. Germline CDR1 is MDHEN and CDR2 is SYDVKM. DNA of the CDR3: TGTGCCAGCAGACCCGTGGGGGGGGCCTATGGCTACACCTTC. Translation: CASRPVGGAYGYTF.

CDR3 in DNA: TGTGCCAGCAGTTTTACCCGGACAGATCGGACAAAAGAGACCCAGTACTTC. The encoded protein is CASSFTRTDRTKETQYF. The chain has TRBV27 and TRBJ2-5, with D possibly TRBD1 on 6 matching bases. Trimming removed 3 bases from V and 3 bases from J, with 20 bases in between. The CDR3 runs to 17 residues. The germline CDR1 and CDR2 sequences are MNHEY and SMNVEV (reference sequence).

The chain couples TRBV10-3 to TRBJ1-3; TRBD1 matches 9 bases. With V trimmed by 10 bases and J by 0 bases, 10 bases remained unmatched. The CDR3 extends over 16 amino acids. Germline V lookup: CDR1 ENHRY, CDR2 SYGVKD. The CDR3 loop is CATGPQTGGSGNTIYF. In DNA form, the CDR3 reads TGTGCCACCGGCCCGCAGACAGGGGGCTCTGGAAACACCATATATTTT.

This rearrangement joins TRBV12-5 to TRBJ2-1; 10 nucleotides line up with TRBD2. Per the germline V gene, CDR1 is LGHNT and CDR2 is FRNRAP. This CDR3 has 15 amino acids. The V and J ends lost 5 bases and 6 bases, in that order; junction bases with no gene match: 7. CDR3 bases: TGTGCTAGTGGTCGGTCTAGCGGGGGTGGCAATGAGCAGTTCTTC. Translation gives CASGRSSGGGNEQFF.

This sequence joins TRBV10-3 and TRBJ2-3, with TRBD2 matching 8 bases. With V trimmed by 0 bases and J by 5 bases, 7 bases remained unmatched. Germline CDR1 and CDR2: ENHRY and SYGVKD. The CDR3 is 16 residues long. CDR3 protein: CAISESDGGARDTQYF. As DNA, the CDR3 is TGTGCCATCAGTGAGTCTGACGGGGGGGCCAGAGATACGCAGTATTTT.

The V call is TRBV12-3 or TRBV12-4, the J call TRBJ2-2; weak D call: TRBD2 (5 bases). The CDR3 contains 12 residues. V lost 8 bases and J lost 4, with 8 bases in between. The CDR3 coding sequence is TGTGCCAGCCAAGCGGTCACCGGGGAGCTGTTTTTT. Translated: CASQAVTGELFF.

The rearrangement joins TRBV9 to TRBJ1-4; D remains ambiguous. Trimming shortened V by 4 bases and J by 7 bases, and 17 bases separated the two germline ends. This CDR3 contains 15 residues. Germline CDR1 and CDR2: SGDLS and YYNGEE. The CDR3: CASSNQGRRGEKLFF. DNA for the CDR3: TGTGCCAGCAGCAACCAAGGGAGGCGGGGTGAAAAACTGTTTTTT.

V and J are TRBV7-4 and TRBJ2-7; unclear D gene. From germline, CDR1 is SGHVT and CDR2 SQSDAQ. The V end lost 4 bases, the J end lost 5 bases, and 9 bases lay between the germline ends. The length of the CDR3 is 12 residues. Written as DNA, the CDR3 is TGTGCCAGCAGCTACCCGGTCCACGAGCAGTACTTC. This encodes CASSYPVHEQYF.

This clone was recorded at least ten times. The CDR3 nucleotides are TGTGCCAGCAGCCAAGAGGGACAGGGGAACTACGAGCAGTACTTC. Amino acids: CASSQEGQGNYEQYF. This chain connects TRBV3-1 (or the pseudogene TRBV3-2) to TRBJ2-7; 10 bases line up with TRBD1. Germline V gives CDR1 LGHDT, CDR2 YNNKEL (reference sequence). V shed 0 bases and J 3 bases; nucleotides not matched to a gene: 2. This CDR3 comprises 15 residues.

This clone was observed a few times. V is TRBV27 and J is TRBJ1-1; D not resolved. CDR1 MNHEY and CDR2 SMNVEV come from the germline V gene (reference sequence). Trimming shortened V by 2 bases and J by 4 bases, and 11 bases separated the two germline ends. The CDR3 loop spans 14 amino acids. The CDR3 sequence is CASSLGVRVTEAFF. CDR3 DNA: TGTGCCAGCAGTTTAGGCGTGAGGGTCACTGAAGCTTTCTTT.